The rows below give T cell receptor beta chains drawn from one sample of a study of T-cell reconstitution after alpha-beta-depleted transplantation in children. Using its own MiXCR run on the PCR reads, TCRdb lists one record per CDR3 protein. Of just over 950,000 distinct CDR3 sequences in the sample, 25% to 30% are singletons; the top ten hold about 28%. The sample consisted of PBMCs, mostly from graft donor cells, taken 360 days after TCRalphabeta/CD19-depleted stem cell transplant. These receptors all stem from a boy under two years old who had a stem cell transplant for SCID, so the T cells may come from the graft donor. Both conserved end residues are part of each CDR3. The D gene is left open where the match is weak. Clone size is not always given. Where it is, it says once, few, many or a class for expanded clones.

v_call,j_call,clone_size,d_call,cdr3_nt,cdr3_aa
TRBV7-9,TRBJ1-6,few,TRBD1,TGTGCCAGCAGCTCCCCCCTCAGGGGGAATTCACCCCTCCACTTT,CASSSPLRGNSPLHF
TRBV19,TRBJ2-5,few,NA,TGTGCCAGTCCCCGGAGGACAGAAGAGACCCAGTACTTC,CASPRRTEETQYF
TRBV10-3,TRBJ1-3,NA,TRBD1,TGTGCCATTACCGCGACAGGGACTGGAAACACCATATATTTT,CAITATGTGNTIYF
TRBV20-1,TRBJ2-5,NA,NA,TGCAGTGCTAGAGACCCTAGGGATTTCCAAGAGACCCAGTACTTC,CSARDPRDFQETQYF
TRBV5-1,TRBJ2-3,NA,NA,TGCGCCAGCAGCTCTACCAAAACGCCCACAGATACGCAGTATTTT,CASSSTKTPTDTQYF
TRBV15,TRBJ2-7,NA,TRBD1,TGTGCCACCAGCAGCTGGGGACAGGGGGCGGGGGAGCAGTACTTC,CATSSWGQGAGEQYF
TRBV29-1,TRBJ2-5,once,NA,TGCAGCGTTGAAAGGGGGGTGCGGGAGACCCAGTACTTC,CSVERGVRETQYF
TRBV7-2,TRBJ2-2,NA,NA,TGTGCCAGCAGTCCCCGCCCCAGAGGGGAGCTGTTTTTT,CASSPRPRGELFF
TRBV6-1,TRBJ2-2,few,TRBD1,TGTGCCAGCAGGGACACAGGGGGGACCGGGGAGCTGTTTTTT,CASRDTGGTGELFF
TRBV20-1,TRBJ1-1,NA,NA,TGCAGTGCTAGTCAATTCTCCGCTGAAGCTTTCTTT,CSASQFSAEAFF
TRBV5-1,TRBJ1-1,NA,TRBD1,TGCGCCAGCAGCCCGGGACAGGGGGCTAGGGCTTTCTTT,CASSPGQGARAFF
TRBV5-6,TRBJ2-5,NA,NA,TGTGCCAGCAGCTTGCCGGACGGAACCCAAGAGACCCAGTACTTC,CASSLPDGTQETQYF
TRBV7-2,TRBJ2-3,NA,NA,TGTGCCAGCAATTTCCTCTCGCGGGCTAGCACAGATACGCAGTATTTT,CASNFLSRASTDTQYF
TRBV7-2,TRBJ2-1,few,TRBD2,TGTGCCAGCAGCTTATTTGGTACTAGCGGGGGTAATGAGCAGTTCTTC,CASSLFGTSGGNEQFF
TRBV5-1,TRBJ2-1,NA,NA,TGCGCCAGCAGCTCGGTGGACAGAACCTACAATGAGCAGTTCTTC,CASSSVDRTYNEQFF
TRBV11-2,TRBJ2-1,NA,NA,TGTGCCAGCAGCTTTCACAGGGTCTACAATGAGCAGTTCTTC,CASSFHRVYNEQFF
TRBV3-1,TRBJ2-3,many,TRBD1,TGTGCCAGCAGCCAAGACTACAGGGGGCTTGGCACAGATACGCAGTATTTT,CASSQDYRGLGTDTQYF
TRBV28,TRBJ2-7,NA,NA,TGTGCCAGCCAGCCCACTCTAGAATACGAGCAGTACTTC,CASQPTLEYEQYF